The 4 T cell receptor beta chains below were found in one sample sequenced in a study of T cells expressing NK-cell markers. One entry per CDR3 protein, without DNA, is what TCRdb gives after re-calling the 5' RACE reads. This listing includes a few hundred thousand distinct CDR3 sequences. Sequenced input: blood T cells: a sorted CD56 or NKG2C T cell subset, CD4+ or CD8+ T cells, or bulk PBMC T cells (not recorded which). Every receptor here comes from a man aged 18-70 years in good health.

The J gene is TRBJ1-4, the V gene TRBV10-3. This CDR3 region has 14 residues. Germline CDR1 and CDR2: ENHRY and SYGVKD. CDR3 loop: CAISESLVDEKLFF.

The J gene is TRBJ2-7, the V gene TRBV28; TCRdb lists TRBD1, though no DNA is available to test this call. The CDR3 spans 16 residues. Germline V CDR1 and CDR2: MDHEN, SYDVKM. The chain's CDR3 is CASSLPLRQGVHEQYF.

The chain uses TRBV14 and TRBJ2-1. The CDR3 has 11 amino acids. CDR1 and CDR2 from the germline V gene are SGHDN and FVKESK. The CDR3: CASSRDFTQFF.

The chain links TRBV6-2 or TRBV6-3 to TRBJ2-2; TCRdb selects TRBD2, and the lack of DNA leaves this call unchecked. Germline V gene sequence: CDR1 MNHEY, CDR2 SVGEGT. The CDR3 runs 17 residues. The CDR3 sequence: CASSYEFGRVPVGELFF.